Given below is one T cell receptor (beta chain) in context. The data belong to a study of control samples from healthy donors and cancer patients. TCRdb's table, derived via immunoSEQ multiplex PCR, lists solely in-frame clones and lacks some. The sample records about 120,000 clones, about 90% being singletons. The clonotype originates from a man aged 18 to 35 in good health. The sequencing sample was made of blood.

CDR3 amino acids: CASSLSDSGNTIYF. In nucleotides, the CDR3 is TGTGCCAGCAGCTTGTCAGACTCTGGAAACACCATATATTTT. The chain uses TRBV11-2 and TRBJ1-3, with D unclear. This CDR3 region has 14 residues. The V and J ends lost 3 bases and 0 bases respectively, with 6 bases between them. Germline CDR1 reads SGHAT; CDR2 reads FQNNGV.